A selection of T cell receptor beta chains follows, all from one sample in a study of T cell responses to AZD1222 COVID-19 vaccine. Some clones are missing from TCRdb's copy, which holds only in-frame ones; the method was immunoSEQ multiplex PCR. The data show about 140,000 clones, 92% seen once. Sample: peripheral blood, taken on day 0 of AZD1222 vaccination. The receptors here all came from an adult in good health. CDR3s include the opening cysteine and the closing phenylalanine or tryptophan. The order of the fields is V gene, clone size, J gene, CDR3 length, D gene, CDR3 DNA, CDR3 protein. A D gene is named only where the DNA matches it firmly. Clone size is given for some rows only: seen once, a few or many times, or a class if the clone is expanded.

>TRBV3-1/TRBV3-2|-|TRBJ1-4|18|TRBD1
TGTGCCAGCAGCCAAGATGGGGACAGGGGAGCGACTAATGAAAAACTGTTTTTT
CASSQDGDRGATNEKLFF
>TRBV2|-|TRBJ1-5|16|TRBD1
TGTGCCAGCAGCATTGACAGGGGCGGAAGCAATCAGCCCCAGCATTTT
CASSIDRGGSNQPQHF
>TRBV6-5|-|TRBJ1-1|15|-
TGTGCCAGCAGTTACTCAAGGACCTTGAACACTGAAGCTTTCTTT
CASSYSRTLNTEAFF
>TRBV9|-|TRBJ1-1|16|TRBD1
TGTGCCAGCAGCGTAGTAGGGGGACAGGGGGACACTGAAGCTTTCTTT
CASSVVGGQGDTEAFF
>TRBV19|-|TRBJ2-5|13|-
TGTGCCAGTAGTCAGAATGAGGCGGAGACCCAGTACTTC
CASSQNEAETQYF
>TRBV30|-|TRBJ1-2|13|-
TGTGCCTGGAGTGTATCAGGGACCTATGGCTACACCTTC
CAWSVSGTYGYTF
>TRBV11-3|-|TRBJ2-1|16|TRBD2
TGTGCCAGCAGCCCGGAGGGGACTAGCGGGAACAATGAGCAGTTCTTC
CASSPEGTSGNNEQFF
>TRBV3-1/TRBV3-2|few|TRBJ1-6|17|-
TGTGCCAGCAGCCAAGATTCCCCGGGACGGCTTAATTCACCCCTCCACTTT
CASSQDSPGRLNSPLHF
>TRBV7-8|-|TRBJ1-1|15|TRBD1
TGTGCCAGCAGCCCCCGGACAGGGGGTTATACTGAAGCTTTCTTT
CASSPRTGGYTEAFF
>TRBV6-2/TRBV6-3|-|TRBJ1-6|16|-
TGTGCCAGCAGTTACGGGACCCCGTCGCAACGCTCACCCCTCCACTTT
CASSYGTPSQRSPLHF
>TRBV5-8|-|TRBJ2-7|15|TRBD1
TGTGCCAGCAGCAGGTCGGGACAGGGGCGATACGAGCAGTACTTC
CASSRSGQGRYEQYF
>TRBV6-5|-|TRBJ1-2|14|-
TGTGCCAGCAGCGCACAGGGTCTTGACTATGGCTACACCTTC
CASSAQGLDYGYTF
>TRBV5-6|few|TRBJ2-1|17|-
TGTGCCAGCAGCTCGGAGGGCTACGGGAGAGCCTACAATGAGCAGTTCTTC
CASSSEGYGRAYNEQFF
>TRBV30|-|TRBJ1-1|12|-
TGTGCCTGGAGTGCGGAAGGCACTGAAGCTTTCTTT
CAWSAEGTEAFF
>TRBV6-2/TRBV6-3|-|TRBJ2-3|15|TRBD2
TGTGCCAGCAGCAGACTAGCGGGAGTGAAAGATACGCAGTATTTT
CASSRLAGVKDTQYF
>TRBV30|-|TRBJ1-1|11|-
TGTGCCTGGACTCTGTTGACTGAAGCTTTCTTT
CAWTLLTEAFF
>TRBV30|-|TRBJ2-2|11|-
TGTGCCGGGGACTGGACCGGGGAGCTGTTTTTT
CAGDWTGELFF
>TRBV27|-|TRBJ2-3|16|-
TGTGCCAGTCATACGACGGGACTCTCTAGCACAGATACGCAGTATTTT
CASHTTGLSSTDTQYF
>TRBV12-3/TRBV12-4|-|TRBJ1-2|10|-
TGTGCCAGCAGTACGTCCCGTAAGGACTTC
CASSTSRKDF
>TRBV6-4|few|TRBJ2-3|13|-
TGTGCCAGCAGTGACAGATCAGAAAATACGCAGTATTTT
CASSDRSENTQYF
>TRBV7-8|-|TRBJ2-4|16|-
TGTGCCAGCAGCTATGCCACGGGGCTAGCTGGGGCAGTTCAGTACTTC
CASSYATGLAGAVQYF
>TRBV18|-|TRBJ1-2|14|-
TGTGCCAGCTCACAGAGTATCCAGGTTGAAGGCTACACCTTC
CASSQSIQVEGYTF
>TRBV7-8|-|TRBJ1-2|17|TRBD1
TGTGCCAGCAGCTGGACCACAGGGGGCGTGGGTCGCGACGGCTACACCTTC
CASSWTTGGVGRDGYTF
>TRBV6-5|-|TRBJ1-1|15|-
TGTGCCAGCAGTAAGGGGTTCGGCCTGAGCACTGAAGCTTTCTTT
CASSKGFGLSTEAFF
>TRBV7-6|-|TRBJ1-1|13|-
TGTGCCAGCAGCGCCGGGGGGAACACTGAAGCTTTCTTT
CASSAGGNTEAFF
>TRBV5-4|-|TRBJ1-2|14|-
TGTGCCAGCAGCAAGACAGTCACTAACTATGGCTACACCTTC
CASSKTVTNYGYTF
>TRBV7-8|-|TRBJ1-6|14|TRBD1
TGTGCCAGCAGCACGGGACAGGATCATTCACCCCTCCACTTT
CASSTGQDHSPLHF
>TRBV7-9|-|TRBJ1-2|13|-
TGTGCCAGCAGTTCGACAGTCTACTATGGCTACACCTTC
CASSSTVYYGYTF
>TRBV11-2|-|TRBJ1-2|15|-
TGTGCCAGCAGCTTAGAAGTGGGCAGGGTTGGTGGCTACACCTTC
CASSLEVGRVGGYTF
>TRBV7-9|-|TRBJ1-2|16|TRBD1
TGTGCCAGCAGCTCCGGACAGGGGGTGGTTTTTTATGGCTACACCTTC
CASSSGQGVVFYGYTF
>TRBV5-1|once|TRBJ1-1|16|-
TGCGCCAGCAGCCCCGGGGACGGTTTTTTGAACACTGAAGCTTTCTTT
CASSPGDGFLNTEAFF
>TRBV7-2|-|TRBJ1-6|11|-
TGTGCCAGCAGCTCCAATTCACCCCTCCACTTT
CASSSNSPLHF
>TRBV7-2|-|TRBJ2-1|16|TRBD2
TGTGCCAGCAGCGGGGTAGCGGGAGGTGCCTACAATGAGCAGTTCTTC
CASSGVAGGAYNEQFF
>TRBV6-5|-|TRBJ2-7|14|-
TGTGCCAGCAGTTACTCAGGAGAATCCTACGAGCAGTACTTC
CASSYSGESYEQYF
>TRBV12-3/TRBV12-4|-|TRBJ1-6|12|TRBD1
TGTGCCAGCAGCGACAGGGACTCACCCCTCCACTTT
CASSDRDSPLHF
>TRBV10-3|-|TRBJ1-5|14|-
TGTGCCATCAGTGAGTCGTCGGGCAATCAGCCCCAGCATTTT
CAISESSGNQPQHF
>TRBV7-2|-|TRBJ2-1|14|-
TGTGCCAGCAGCTTAGCGAACAGTCTCAATGAGCAGTTCTTC
CASSLANSLNEQFF
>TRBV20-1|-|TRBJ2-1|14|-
TGCAGTGCTAGTAACTCCAGTTTCTACAATGAGCAGTTCTTC
CSASNSSFYNEQFF
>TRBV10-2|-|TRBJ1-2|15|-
TGCGCCAGCAGTGAGTCGAAGAGACAGGTCTATGGCTACACCTTC
CASSESKRQVYGYTF
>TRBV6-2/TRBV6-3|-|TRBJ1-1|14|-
TGTGCCAGCAGCCGCGGGACGGGGAACACTGAAGCTTTCTTT
CASSRGTGNTEAFF
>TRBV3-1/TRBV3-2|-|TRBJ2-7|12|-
TGTGCCAGCAGCCGCGGGACCTACGAGCAGTACTTC
CASSRGTYEQYF
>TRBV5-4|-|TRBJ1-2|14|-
TGTGCCAGCAGCTTTTCCGGGACGAACTATGGCTACACCTTC
CASSFSGTNYGYTF
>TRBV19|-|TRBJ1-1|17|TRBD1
TGTGCCAGTACAGATACGTGGGGACAGGGATTGAACACTGAAGCTTTCTTT
CASTDTWGQGLNTEAFF
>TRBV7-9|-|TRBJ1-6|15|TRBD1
TGTGCCAGCAGCTTAGCGGAGACAGGGAGGTCACCCCTCCACTTT
CASSLAETGRSPLHF
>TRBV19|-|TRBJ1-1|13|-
TGTGCCAGTAGTATAACTGGGGCCACTGAAGCTTTCTTT
CASSITGATEAFF
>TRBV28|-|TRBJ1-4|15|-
TGTGCCAGCGCGAACACGGCAGCAACTAATGAAAAACTGTTTTTT
CASANTAATNEKLFF
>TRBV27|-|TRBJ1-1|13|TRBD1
TGTGCCAGCAGTGCCCAAGGGGGCGTACAAGCTTTCTTT
CASSAQGGVQAFF
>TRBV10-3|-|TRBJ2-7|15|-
TGTGCCATCAGTGAGTCCCCAGAGTCCCCCTACGAGCAGTACTTC
CAISESPESPYEQYF
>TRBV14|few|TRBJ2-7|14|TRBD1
TGTGCCAGCTCCCGGGCAGGGGGAAACTACGAGCAGTACTTC
CASSRAGGNYEQYF
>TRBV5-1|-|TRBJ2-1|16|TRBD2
TGCGCCAGCAGCGTCCAAGCGGGACCGCCGAAGGATGAGCAGTTCTTC
CASSVQAGPPKDEQFF
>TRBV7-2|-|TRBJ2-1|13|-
TGTGCCAGCAGCGAGTACAGCGTTCAGGTTTTGGTCTTC
CASSEYSVQVLVF
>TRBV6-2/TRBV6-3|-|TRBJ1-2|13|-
TGTGCCAGCAGTTACTCCCGTAGAAATGGCTACACCTTC
CASSYSRRNGYTF
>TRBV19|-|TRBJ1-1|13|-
TGTGCCAGTAGAGGAGGGGGGGCTGGTGAAGCTTTCTTT
CASRGGGAGEAFF
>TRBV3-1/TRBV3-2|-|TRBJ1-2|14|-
TGTGCCAGCAGCCAAGGCCCACTCAACTATGGCTACACCTTC
CASSQGPLNYGYTF